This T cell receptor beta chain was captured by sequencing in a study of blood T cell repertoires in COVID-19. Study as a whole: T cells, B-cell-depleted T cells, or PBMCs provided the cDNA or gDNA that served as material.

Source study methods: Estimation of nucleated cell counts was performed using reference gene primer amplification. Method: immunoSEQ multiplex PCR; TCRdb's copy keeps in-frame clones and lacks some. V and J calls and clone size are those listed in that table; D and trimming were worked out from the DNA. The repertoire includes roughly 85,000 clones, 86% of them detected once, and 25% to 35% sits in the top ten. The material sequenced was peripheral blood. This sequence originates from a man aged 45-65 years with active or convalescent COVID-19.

DNA of the CDR3: TGTGCCTGGAGTGGACAGCTTGAAGCTTTCTTT. Translation: CAWSGQLEAFF. The genes are TRBV30 and TRBJ1-1; D may be TRBD1 (5 bases). From germline, CDR1 is GTSNPN and CDR2 SVGIG (reference sequence). Trimming removed 1 base from V and 7 bases from J, with 7 bases in between. The CDR3 has 11 residues.